This T cell receptor (beta chain) was sequenced in a study of T cell responses to AZD1222 COVID-19 vaccine. Study overall: Second doses at about 4 or about 12 weeks were pooled.

Looked up from germline, CDR1 is MGHRA and CDR2 is YSYEKL. Trimming took 5 bases from V and 0 from J; bases not matched to a gene: 5. The CDR3 has 15 amino acids. The study's findings and limits: The sample set comprised mostly white British donors with more females, and clonal diversity was possibly underestimated.

This table comes from immunoSEQ multiplex PCR, and its TCRdb copy is limited to in-frame clones, with some not included. The table records 110,000 or so clones, about 89% of them present only once. Details on this clone: The antigen remains undetermined.

The source was peripheral blood, collected on day 0 of AZD1222 vaccination. This receptor was identified in an adult in good health. The chain combines TRBV4-1 with TRBJ2-3, with 7 bases fitting TRBD2. The CDR3 bases are TGCGCCAGCAGCTTCCAGCGGGAAAGCACAGATACGCAGTATTTT. Its protein is CASSFQRESTDTQYF.